What follows is one TCR beta chain and its context. In its sample, this clone comes out as medium-sized (0.01 to 0.1%). This clone's antigen is unknown. No much larger clone is present one base from it, and per-base qualities are unavailable. CDR1 and CDR2, per the germline V gene, are WSHSY and SAAADI. V is clipped by 7 bases and J by 6 bases, and the sequence between their germline boundaries is 15 bases long. From cysteine to phenylalanine, the CDR3 is 13 amino acids long. The entry retains the CDR3 DNA only, 39 bases that are in frame from base 1. The data were taken from a study of T cells after posttransplantation cyclophosphamide (dated by TCRdb to the mid-2010s). For context, the study as a whole: The study tracked T cell repertoire reconstitution by TRB sequencing after myeloablative bone marrow transplantation using posttransplantation cyclophosphamide as GVHD prophylaxis. Blood from all 34 PTCy patients with 1-year posttransplant specimens was subjected to TRB sequencing. Public TRB sequences were searched against a database of over 3,000 sequences associated with responses to pathogens, tumor antigens, self-antigens and alloantigens. Samples from about 35 PTCy-treated patients, along with samples from approximately 15 of their related bone marrow donors, underwent antigen receptor sequencing. Because TRA and TRB clonality correlated tightly in 8 to 10 samples, the subsequent TCR analyses were limited to TRB only. In 3 patients, TRB sequencing was also performed on up to roughly 3 more blood samples taken 2 to 5.2 years after transplant, and in several patients, pretransplant blood was also TRB-sequenced. Summary of the overall study and its limitations: The TRB repertoires of T cells infiltrating skin or GI tract showed only limited overlap with the TRB repertoires of T cells in blood. At 1-2 months, donor-recipient similarity was low but rose over the first year, and the later blood repertoires were often dominated by donor CD8+ memory clones. Across approximately 41 patients, TRB clonality was highly associated with recipient CMV seropositivity and CMV reactivation, and PTCy diversity was similar to diversity in CNI/methotrexate controls.

The treatment or condition label, as the study defines it: high-dose cyclophosphamide on days +3 and +4 as single-agent GVHD prophylaxis. For conditioning, the PTCy patients got busulfan and fludarabine, then a related or unrelated marrow graft, followed by cyclophosphamide on days +3 and +4. The PTCy-treated patients were enrolled in a prospective multi-institutional clinical trial. Peripheral blood and bone marrow mononuclear cells were isolated by Ficoll-Hypaque density centrifugation and were cryopreserved. TRB sequencing was run on genomic DNA with either the immunoSEQ assay at survey resolution or the hsTCRB kit. As for how the authors treated the data: The immunoSEQ software handled the initial read processing, while the LymphoSeq R package was used for the repertoire analyses. Clonality was calculated as 1 minus normalized Shannon entropy, and the Gini coefficient was also calculated for each TRB dataset. To infer phenotypes in unsorted samples, TRB sequences from sorted subsets of the recipient or donor were mapped onto the unsorted samples of the same recipient. In TCRdb, the immuneACCESS table is reduced to in-frame sequences with V and J assigned. These tables do not hold every clone; where another copy was compared, an unresolved V gene accounts for under half, and the others remain unexplained. V, J and clone size are taken as reported in that table, and D and trimming were inferred from the DNA itself. This sample includes around 8,000 clones, and none of them was observed just once. Of the sample, 8.5% to 12% falls within the top ten clones.

The rearrangement joined TRBV10-2 to TRBJ1-2; the D gene is perhaps TRBD1, on 6 matching bases. The TCR was taken from a female patient aged 45-60 years who received an allogeneic stem cell transplant from a related donor, was CMV-positive, and had no GVHD. After a transplant, some T cells may be the graft donor's own cells. Specimen: PBMCs, collected after allogeneic stem cell transplant with posttransplant cyclophosphamide. CDR3 protein: CASTPYRDDGYTF. In nucleotide form, the sequence is TGCGCCAGCACCCCGTACAGGGATGATGGCTACACCTTC.